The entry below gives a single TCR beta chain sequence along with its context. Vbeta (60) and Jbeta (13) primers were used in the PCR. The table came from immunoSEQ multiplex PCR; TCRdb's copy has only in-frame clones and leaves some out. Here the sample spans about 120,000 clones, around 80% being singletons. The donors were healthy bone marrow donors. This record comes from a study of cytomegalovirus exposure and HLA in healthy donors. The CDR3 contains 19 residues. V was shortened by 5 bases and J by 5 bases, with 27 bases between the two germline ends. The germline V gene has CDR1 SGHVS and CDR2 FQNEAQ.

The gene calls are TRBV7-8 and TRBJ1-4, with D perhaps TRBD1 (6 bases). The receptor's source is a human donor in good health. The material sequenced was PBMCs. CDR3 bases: TGTGCCAGCAGCATGTCGGTGCCCGGGACAAACAAAAGAAATGAAAAACTGTTTTTT. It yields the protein CASSMSVPGTNKRNEKLFF.